One sample yielded the 13 T cell receptor beta chains listed below, sequenced in a study of STAT5B mutations in CD4+ large granular lymphocyte leukemia. Sequencing used immunoSEQ multiplex PCR; TCRdb keeps in-frame clones, though not all of them. Seen here are 30,000 to 40,000 clones, approximately 85% observed once, and the top ten hold approximately 1.2%. Sequencing was done on a sample of CD4+ T cells from blood buffy coats. The receptors were gathered from a human donor in good health.

The chain joins TRBV27 to TRBJ2-3; 9 bases are shared with TRBD2. V trimming: 2 bases; J trimming: 9 bases; junction bases outside the gene matches: 9. The CDR3 extends over 15 amino acids. CDR1 MNHEY and CDR2 SMNVEV come from the germline V gene (reference sequence). The CDR3 region has the DNA TGTGCCAGCAGTTTAGGCGGGGGGGCCAGTGAAACGCAGTATTTT. Residues: CASSLGGGASETQYF.

The chain uses TRBV5-8 and TRBJ2-5; D unclear. Per germline, CDR1 SGHTS and CDR2 YDEGEE. The CDR3 is 13 residues long. The ends were cut back, 1 base at V and 2 bases at J, with 6 bases in the middle. Written as DNA, the CDR3 is TGTGCCAGCAGCTTGTACGGGCAAGAGACCCAGTACTTC. This encodes CASSLYGQETQYF.

This chain links TRBV2 with TRBJ2-2, with D perhaps TRBD1 (5 bases). The CDR3 sequence is 15 residues long. With 0 bases removed from V and 3 bases from J, the gap between germline ends came to 8 bases. Germline CDR1 SNHLY, CDR2 FYNNEI. CDR3 protein: CASSEALRDTGELFF. In DNA, the CDR3 is TGTGCCAGCAGTGAAGCGCTCAGGGACACCGGGGAGCTGTTTTTT.

The J gene is TRBJ1-6, the V gene TRBV2, with 7 bases fitting TRBD1. The CDR3 length is 13 residues. CDR1 and CDR2 from the germline V gene are SNHLY and FYNNEI. Trimming took 8 bases from V and 8 from J; bases not matched to a gene: 6. The CDR3 loop is CASLDRIYSPLHF. The CDR3 DNA reads TGTGCCAGCCTGGACAGGATTTATTCACCCCTCCACTTT.

The gene calls are TRBV5-1 and TRBJ1-1; 7 bases match TRBD1. Germline V gene lookup returns CDR1 SGHRS and CDR2 YFSETQ. This CDR3 contains 16 residues. The trim removed 4 bases at V and 1 base at J, leaving 10 bases unmatched. The CDR3 nucleotides read TGCGCCAGCAGCCTCCAGGGGGAAGGAGGGAACACTGAAGCTTTCTTT. This codes for CASSLQGEGGNTEAFF.

The chain recombines TRBV6-1 with TRBJ2-7; 10 bases agree with TRBD1. The CDR3 is 13 residues long. V lost 6 bases, J lost 4 bases, and 3 bases stayed unmatched. Germline V gives CDR1 MNHNS, CDR2 SASEGT. CDR3 nucleotides: TGTGCCAGCAGGGACAGGGGGGAATACGAGCAGTACTTC. This encodes CASRDRGEYEQYF.

V usage is TRBV5-1 and J usage is TRBJ1-5; D remains ambiguous. V was cut by 0 bases and J by 5 bases, with 6 bases left in between. CDR3 length equals 13 residues. The germline gives CDR1 SGHRS, CDR2 YFSETQ. The CDR3 sequence: CASSLGTHQPQHF. CDR3 coding DNA: TGCGCCAGCAGCTTGGGCACCCATCAGCCCCAGCATTTT.

This clone was found once. J is TRBJ2-7 and V is TRBV6-1; perhaps TRBD2 as D (5 bases). Germline V CDR1 and CDR2: MNHNS, SASEGT. Trimming took off 6 bases at V and 5 bases at J, with 20 bases between the two ends. This CDR3 is 15 amino acids long. Written as DNA, the CDR3 is TGTGCCAGCAGCTCCCCACCACTCGGGGTCCACGAGCAGTACTTC. This gives the protein CASSSPPLGVHEQYF.

The rearrangement joins TRBV28 to TRBJ1-5; D gene unclear. The ends were cut back, 5 bases at V and 4 bases at J, with 12 bases in the middle. The CDR3 length is 14 residues. The germline V gene has CDR1 MDHEN and CDR2 SYDVKM. The CDR3 spells CASSGVLENQPQHF. The CDR3 nucleotides are TGTGCCAGCAGTGGGGTCCTGGAGAATCAGCCCCAGCATTTT.

The CDR3 DNA sequence: TGTGCCAGCAGTCGCCCCCCGGGACAGGGAACTCACGAGCAGTACTTC. This sequence encodes CASSRPPGQGTHEQYF. This chain uses TRBV6-6 with TRBJ2-7; 9 nucleotides line up with TRBD1. The CDR3 totals 16 residues. Germline V lookup: CDR1 MNHNY, CDR2 SVGAGI (reference sequence). The V and J ends lost 5 bases and 5 bases, in that order; junction bases with no gene match: 13.

The chain recombines TRBV29-1 with TRBJ1-4, with D unclear. Germline loops: CDR1 SQVTM, CDR2 ANQGSEA. Trimming pared 4 bases from V and 5 bases from J, leaving 8 bases between. The CDR3 loop spans 12 amino acids. The CDR3 loop reads CSVAAPNEKLFF. In DNA form, the CDR3 reads TGCAGCGTTGCAGCACCCAATGAAAAACTGTTTTTT.

The chain employs TRBV4-2 and TRBJ1-3, with D unresolved. Germline V gene data show CDR1 as LGHNA and CDR2 as YNFKEQ. V was pared by 0 bases and J by 3 bases, with 12 bases between. The CDR3 sequence is 16 residues long. In DNA, the CDR3 is TGTGCCAGCAGCCAAGATCTGAACGGAGTTGGAAACACCATATATTTT. This gives the protein CASSQDLNGVGNTIYF.

Turning to this clone: The junction and the germline gene differ at one end; a read error may be behind it. V and J are TRBV6-4 and TRBJ2-3; the D gene could be TRBD1 or TRBD2 (6 bases each). Germline V gene sequence: CDR1 MRHNA, CDR2 SNTAGT. The CDR3 runs to 15 residues. The CDR3 loop is CASSDGRGGTDTQYF. In nucleotides, the CDR3 is TGTGCCAGCAGTGACGGCAGGGGAGGCACCGATACGCAGTATTTT.